Sequencing of this T cell receptor (beta chain) was carried out in a study of Ad26.COV2.S vaccination and SARS-CoV-2 variants. Treatment specified: around 19 received Ad26.COV2.S at low or high dose, single or two shots; roughly 5 received placebo; per-sample allocation not given. Samples came from day 63 after the first vaccine or placebo injection. Ad26.COV2.S expressed prefusion-stabilized spike from the original Wuhan strain. Method: immunoSEQ multiplex PCR; TCRdb's copy keeps in-frame clones and lacks some. This sample has more than 400,000 clones; about nine tenths occur once, and the top ten carry about 4.4%. Germline values: CDR1 SGHTS, CDR2 YDEGEE. V was pared by 5 bases and J by 5 bases, with 10 bases of the junction left unmatched. The CDR3 length is 15 residues.

The gene calls are TRBV5-8 and TRBJ2-5; 9 nucleotides line up with TRBD1. The source is a person aged 18-60 years who received the Ad26.COV2.S COVID-19 vaccine or a placebo. The sample here was peripheral blood, taken in a trial of Ad26.COV2.S vaccine versus placebo. Written as DNA, the CDR3 is TGTGCCAGCAGTTCCGGGACAGGGTTTTCGGAGACCCAGTACTTC. This sequence encodes CASSSGTGFSETQYF.